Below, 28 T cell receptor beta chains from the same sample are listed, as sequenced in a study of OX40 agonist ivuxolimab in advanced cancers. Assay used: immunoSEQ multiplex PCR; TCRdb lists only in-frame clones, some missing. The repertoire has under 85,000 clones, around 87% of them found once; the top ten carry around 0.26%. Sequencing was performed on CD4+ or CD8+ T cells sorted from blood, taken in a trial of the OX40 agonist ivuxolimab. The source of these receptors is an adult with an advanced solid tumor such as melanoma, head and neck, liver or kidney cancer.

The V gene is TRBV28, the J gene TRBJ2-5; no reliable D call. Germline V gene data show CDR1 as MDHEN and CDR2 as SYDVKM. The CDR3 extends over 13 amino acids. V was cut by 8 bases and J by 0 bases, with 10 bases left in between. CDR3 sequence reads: CASRNRNQETQYF. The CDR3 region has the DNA TGTGCCAGCCGGAATCGCAACCAAGAGACCCAGTACTTC.

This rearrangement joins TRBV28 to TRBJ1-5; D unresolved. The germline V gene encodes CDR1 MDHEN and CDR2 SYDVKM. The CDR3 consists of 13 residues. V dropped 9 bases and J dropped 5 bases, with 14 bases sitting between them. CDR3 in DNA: TGTGCCAGAAGCCCCGCGCTTTATCAGCCCCAGCATTTT. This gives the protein CARSPALYQPQHF.

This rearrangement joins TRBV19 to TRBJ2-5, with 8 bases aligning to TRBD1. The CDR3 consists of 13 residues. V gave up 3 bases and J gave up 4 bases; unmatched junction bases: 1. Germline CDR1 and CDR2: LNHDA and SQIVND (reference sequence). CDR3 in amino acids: CASSMDRVETQYF. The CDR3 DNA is TGTGCCAGTAGTATGGACAGGGTAGAGACCCAGTACTTC.

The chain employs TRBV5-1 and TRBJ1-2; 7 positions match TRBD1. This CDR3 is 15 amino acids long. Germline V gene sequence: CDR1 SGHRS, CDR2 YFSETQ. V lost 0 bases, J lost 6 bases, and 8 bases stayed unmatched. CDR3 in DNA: TGCGCCAGCAGCTTGGCGGCAACAGGGGATAATGGCTACACCTTC. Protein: CASSLAATGDNGYTF.

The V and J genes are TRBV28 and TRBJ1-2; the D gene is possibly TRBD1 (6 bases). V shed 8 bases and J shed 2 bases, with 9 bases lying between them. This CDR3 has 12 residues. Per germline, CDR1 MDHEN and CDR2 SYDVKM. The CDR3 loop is CASAGANYGYTF. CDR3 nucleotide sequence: TGTGCCAGCGCAGGGGCGAACTATGGCTACACCTTC.

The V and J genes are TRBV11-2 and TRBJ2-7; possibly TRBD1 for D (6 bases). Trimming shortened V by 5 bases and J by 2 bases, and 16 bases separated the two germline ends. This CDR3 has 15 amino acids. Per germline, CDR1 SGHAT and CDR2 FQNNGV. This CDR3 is CASSSRGTKTYEQYF. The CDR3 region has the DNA TGTGCCAGCAGCAGTAGGGGGACAAAGACCTACGAGCAGTACTTC.

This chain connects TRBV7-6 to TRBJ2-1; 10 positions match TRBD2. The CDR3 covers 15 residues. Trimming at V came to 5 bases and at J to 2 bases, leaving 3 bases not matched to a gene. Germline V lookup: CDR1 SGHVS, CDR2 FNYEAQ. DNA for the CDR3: TGTGCCAGCAGCACAACTAGCGGGACCTACAATGAGCAGTTCTTC. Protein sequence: CASSTTSGTYNEQFF.

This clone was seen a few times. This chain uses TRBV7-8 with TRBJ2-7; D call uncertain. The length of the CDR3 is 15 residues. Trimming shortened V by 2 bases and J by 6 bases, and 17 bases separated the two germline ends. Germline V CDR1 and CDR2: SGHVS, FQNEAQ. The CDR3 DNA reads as TGTGCCAGCAGCTTATCGGGCCCCAAGTACGGCGAGCAGTACTTC. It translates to CASSLSGPKYGEQYF.

The DNA for the CDR3 is TGTGCCATCAGTGGCGCCTCGGGGGACCTAGGGAGCCCGGAGCAGTTCTTC. Translated, it gives CAISGASGDLGSPEQFF. The V gene is TRBV10-3, the J gene TRBJ2-1; perhaps TRBD2 as D (6 bases). Looked up from germline, CDR1 is ENHRY and CDR2 is SYGVKD. CDR3 length equals 17 residues. Trimming pared 4 bases from V and 10 bases from J, leaving 26 bases between.

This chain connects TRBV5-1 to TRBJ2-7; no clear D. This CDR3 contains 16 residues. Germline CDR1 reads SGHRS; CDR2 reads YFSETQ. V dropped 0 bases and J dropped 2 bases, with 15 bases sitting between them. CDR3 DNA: TGCGCCAGCAGCTTGGCCGGTACAAGAACTACCTACGAGCAGTACTTC. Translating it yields CASSLAGTRTTYEQYF.

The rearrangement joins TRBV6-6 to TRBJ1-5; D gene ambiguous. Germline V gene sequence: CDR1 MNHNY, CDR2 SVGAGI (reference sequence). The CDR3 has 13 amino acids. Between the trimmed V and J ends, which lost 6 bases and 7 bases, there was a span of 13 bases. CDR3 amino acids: CASREQRGQPQHF. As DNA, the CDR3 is TGTGCCAGCAGGGAGCAACGAGGGCAGCCCCAGCATTTT.

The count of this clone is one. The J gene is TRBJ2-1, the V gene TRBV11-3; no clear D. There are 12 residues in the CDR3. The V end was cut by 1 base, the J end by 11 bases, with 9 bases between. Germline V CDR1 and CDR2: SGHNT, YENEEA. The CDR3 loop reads CASSLVYQKQFF. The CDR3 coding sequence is TGTGCCAGCAGCTTAGTCTACCAGAAGCAGTTCTTC.

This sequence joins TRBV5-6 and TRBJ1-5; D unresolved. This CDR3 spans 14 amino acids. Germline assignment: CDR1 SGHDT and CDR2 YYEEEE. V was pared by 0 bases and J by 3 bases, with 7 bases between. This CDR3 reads CASSLGGHNQPQHF. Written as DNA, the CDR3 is TGTGCCAGCAGCTTGGGAGGGCACAATCAGCCCCAGCATTTT.

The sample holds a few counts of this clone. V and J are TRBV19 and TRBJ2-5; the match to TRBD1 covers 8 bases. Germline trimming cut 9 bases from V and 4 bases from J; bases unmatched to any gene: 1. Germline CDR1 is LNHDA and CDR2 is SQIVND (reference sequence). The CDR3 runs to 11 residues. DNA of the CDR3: TGTGCCAGCAGGGGGCTAGAGACCCAGTACTTC. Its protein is CASRGLETQYF.

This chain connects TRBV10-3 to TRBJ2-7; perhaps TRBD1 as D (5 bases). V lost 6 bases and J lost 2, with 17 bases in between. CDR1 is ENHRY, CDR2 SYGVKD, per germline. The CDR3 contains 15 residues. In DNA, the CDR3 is TGTGCCATCAGCAACCCCCTAAGGGGCACCTACGAGCAGTACTTC. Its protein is CAISNPLRGTYEQYF.

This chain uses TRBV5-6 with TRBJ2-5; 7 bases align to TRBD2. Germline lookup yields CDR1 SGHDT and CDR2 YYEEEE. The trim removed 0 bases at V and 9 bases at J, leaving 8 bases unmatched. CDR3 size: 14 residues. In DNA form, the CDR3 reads TGTGCCAGCAGCTTGGCTGGTGGGAGCGGGGCCCAGTACTTC. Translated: CASSLAGGSGAQYF.

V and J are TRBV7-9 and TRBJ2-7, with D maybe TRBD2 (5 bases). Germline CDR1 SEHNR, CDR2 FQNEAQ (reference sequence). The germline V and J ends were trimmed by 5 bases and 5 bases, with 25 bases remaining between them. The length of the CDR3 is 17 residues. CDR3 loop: CASSLRLSRGSSDEQYF. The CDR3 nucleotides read TGTGCCAGCAGCCTCAGGTTATCCCGGGGTAGCTCTGACGAGCAGTACTTC.

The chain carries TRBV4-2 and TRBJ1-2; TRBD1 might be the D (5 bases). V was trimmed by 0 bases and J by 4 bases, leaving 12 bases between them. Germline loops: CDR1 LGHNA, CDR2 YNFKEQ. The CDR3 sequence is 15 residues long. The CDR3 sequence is CASSQEYRGFYGYTF. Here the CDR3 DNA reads TGTGCCAGCAGCCAAGAGTACCGGGGCTTCTATGGCTACACCTTC.

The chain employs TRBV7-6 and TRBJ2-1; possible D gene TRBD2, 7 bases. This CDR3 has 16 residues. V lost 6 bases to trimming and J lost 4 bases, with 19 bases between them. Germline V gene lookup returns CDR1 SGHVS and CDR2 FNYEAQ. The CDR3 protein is CASSLEGVAGYNEQFF. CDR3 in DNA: TGTGCCAGCAGTCTAGAGGGGGTAGCGGGTTACAATGAGCAGTTCTTC.

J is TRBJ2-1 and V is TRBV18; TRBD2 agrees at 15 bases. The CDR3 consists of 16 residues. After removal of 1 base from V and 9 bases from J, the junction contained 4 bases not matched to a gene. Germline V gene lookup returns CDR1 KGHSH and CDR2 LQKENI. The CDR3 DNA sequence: TGTGCCAGCTCACCACGGACTAGCGGGAGGGCCGGTGAGCAGTTCTTC. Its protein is CASSPRTSGRAGEQFF. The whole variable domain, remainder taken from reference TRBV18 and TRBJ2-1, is NAGVMQNPRHLVRRRGQEARLRCSPMKGHSHVYWYRQLPEEGLKFMVYLQKENIIDESGMPKERFSAEFPKEGPSILRIQQVVRGDSAAYFCASSPRTSGRAGEQFFGPGTRLTVL.

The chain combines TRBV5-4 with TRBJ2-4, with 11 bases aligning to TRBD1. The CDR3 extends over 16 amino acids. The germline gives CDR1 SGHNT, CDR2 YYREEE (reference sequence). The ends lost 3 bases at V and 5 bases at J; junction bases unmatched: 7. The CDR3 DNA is TGTGCCAGCAGCTCTGCTCGGGACAGGGGGGAAAACATTCAGTACTTC. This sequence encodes CASSSARDRGENIQYF.

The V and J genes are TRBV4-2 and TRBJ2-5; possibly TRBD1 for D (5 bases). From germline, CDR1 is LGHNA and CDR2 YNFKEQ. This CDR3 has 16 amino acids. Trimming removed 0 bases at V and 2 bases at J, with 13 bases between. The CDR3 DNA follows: TGTGCCAGCAGCCAAGATCCCCAGGGCGCGCAAGAGACCCAGTACTTC. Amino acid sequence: CASSQDPQGAQETQYF.

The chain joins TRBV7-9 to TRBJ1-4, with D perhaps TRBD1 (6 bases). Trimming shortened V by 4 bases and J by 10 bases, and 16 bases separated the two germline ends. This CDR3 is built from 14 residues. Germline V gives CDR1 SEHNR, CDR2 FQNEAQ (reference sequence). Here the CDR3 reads CASSSQGWGRKLFF. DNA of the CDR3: TGTGCCAGCAGCTCTCAGGGGTGGGGTCGAAAACTGTTTTTT. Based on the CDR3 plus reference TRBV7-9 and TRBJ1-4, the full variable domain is DTGVSQNPRHKITKRGQNVTFRCDPISEHNRLYWYRQTLGQGPEFLTYFQNEAQLEKSRLLSDRFSAERPKGSFSTLEIQRTEQGDSAMYLCASSSQGWGRKLFFGSGTQLSVL.

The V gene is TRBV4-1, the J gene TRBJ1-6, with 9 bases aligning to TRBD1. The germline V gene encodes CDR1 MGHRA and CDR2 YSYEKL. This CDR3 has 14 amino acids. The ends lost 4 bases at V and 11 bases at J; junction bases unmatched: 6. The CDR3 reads CASSPQGAGTPLHF. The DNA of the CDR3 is TGCGCCAGCAGCCCACAGGGGGCCGGGACACCCCTCCACTTT.

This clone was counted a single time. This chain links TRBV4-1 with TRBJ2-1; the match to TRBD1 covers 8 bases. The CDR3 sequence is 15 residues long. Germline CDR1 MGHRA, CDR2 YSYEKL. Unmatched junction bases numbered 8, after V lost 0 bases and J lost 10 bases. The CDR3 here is CASSQDRTGMREQFF. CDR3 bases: TGCGCCAGCAGCCAAGATCGGACAGGGATGAGGGAGCAGTTCTTC.

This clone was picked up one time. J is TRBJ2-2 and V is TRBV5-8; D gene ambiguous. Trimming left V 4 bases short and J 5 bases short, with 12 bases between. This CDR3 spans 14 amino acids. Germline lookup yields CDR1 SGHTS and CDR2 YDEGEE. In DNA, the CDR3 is TGTGCCAGCAGCCCCGGGCCCTGGACCGGGGAGCTGTTTTTT. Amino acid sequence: CASSPGPWTGELFF.

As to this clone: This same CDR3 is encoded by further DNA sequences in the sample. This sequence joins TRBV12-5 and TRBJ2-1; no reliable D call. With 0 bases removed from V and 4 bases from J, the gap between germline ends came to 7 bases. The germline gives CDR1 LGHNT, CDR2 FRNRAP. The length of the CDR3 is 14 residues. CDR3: CASGLVPNYNEQFF. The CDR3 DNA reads TGTGCTAGTGGTTTGGTTCCCAATTACAATGAGCAGTTCTTC.

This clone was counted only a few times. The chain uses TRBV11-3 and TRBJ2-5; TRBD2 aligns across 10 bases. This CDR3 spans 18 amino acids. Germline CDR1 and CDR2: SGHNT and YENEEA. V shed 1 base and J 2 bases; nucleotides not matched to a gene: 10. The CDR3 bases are TGTGCCAGCAGCTTAGCTTCTAGCGGGAGTCCACGGCAAGAGACCCAGTACTTC. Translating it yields CASSLASSGSPRQETQYF. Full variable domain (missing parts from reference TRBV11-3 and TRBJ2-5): EAGVVQSPRYKIIEKKQPVAFWCNPISGHNTLYWYLQNLGQGPELLIRYENEEAVDDSQLPKDRFSAERLKGVDSTLKIQPAELGDSAVYLCASSLASSGSPRQETQYFGPGTRLLVL.